A single sample is the source of the 10 T cell receptor beta chains below, sequenced in a study of blood T cell repertoires in COVID-19. Assay: immunoSEQ multiplex PCR; the TCRdb copy retains only in-frame clones and omits some. The sample records approximately 230,000 clones, approximately 90% being singletons. Sequenced sample: peripheral blood. The source is a man younger than 35 with active or convalescent COVID-19.

Here the CDR3 reads CASSRGGGYNSPLHF. CDR3 in DNA: TGTGCCAGCAGTCGGGGCGGGGGGTATAATTCACCCCTCCACTTT. J is TRBJ1-6 and V is TRBV27; D is perhaps TRBD1 (5 bases). V lost 5 bases and J lost 4, with 12 bases in between. The CDR3 is made up of 15 amino acids. Germline V gives CDR1 MNHEY, CDR2 SMNVEV (reference sequence).

This clone was counted once. The CDR3 DNA reads as TGTGCCACCAGTGATTACGGTAGCGGGAAGAGCTCCTACAATGAGCAGTTCTTC. It yields the protein CATSDYGSGKSSYNEQFF. The chain combines TRBV24-1 with TRBJ2-1, with 8 nucleotides matching TRBD2. There are 18 residues in the CDR3. Germline V gene lookup returns CDR1 KGHDR and CDR2 SFDVKD. With V trimmed by 2 bases and J by 0 bases, 8 bases remained unmatched.

V and J are TRBV5-6 and TRBJ2-2; TRBD2 matches 7 bases. CDR3 length: 15 residues. Germline assignment: CDR1 SGHDT and CDR2 YYEEEE. The J segment lost 7 bases and the V segment lost 2 bases, leaving 8 bases of the junction unmatched. The CDR3 loop reads CASSFGGRGDGELFF. CDR3 DNA: TGTGCCAGCAGCTTCGGGGGGAGAGGTGACGGGGAGCTGTTTTTT.

The chain is built from TRBV30 and TRBJ2-7; 10 nucleotides line up with TRBD2. The ends lost 5 bases at V and 2 bases at J; junction bases unmatched: 3. Germline CDR1 is GTSNPN and CDR2 is SVGIG (reference sequence). The CDR3 totals 13 residues. CDR3 region: CAWGTSDAYEQYF. For the CDR3, the DNA is TGTGCCTGGGGGACTAGCGACGCCTACGAGCAGTACTTC.

The chain uses TRBV7-2 and TRBJ2-3; TRBD2 might be the D (6 bases). This CDR3 is built from 17 residues. The germline V gene has CDR1 SGHTA and CDR2 FQGNSA. V was cut by 2 bases and J by 1 base, with 16 bases left in between. In nucleotides, the CDR3 is TGTGCCAGCAGCTTAAAATTAAAGCGGGCTGGCACAGATACGCAGTATTTT. Translating it yields CASSLKLKRAGTDTQYF.

The V call is TRBV7-2, the J call TRBJ1-2; D gene ambiguous. The germline CDR1 and CDR2 sequences are SGHTA and FQGNSA. The CDR3 consists of 15 residues. V dropped 4 bases and J dropped 4 bases, with 16 bases sitting between them. The chain's CDR3 is CASSSTPHGSYGYTF. The CDR3 nucleotides read TGTGCCAGCAGCTCAACCCCTCATGGGAGCTATGGCTACACCTTC.

V gene TRBV10-3 combines with J gene TRBJ1-2; D is unclear. Trimming pared 5 bases from V and 4 bases from J, leaving 11 bases between. The germline gives CDR1 ENHRY, CDR2 SYGVKD. This CDR3 contains 13 residues. DNA for the CDR3: TGTGCCATCAGTCGAGGGAGCATCTATGGCTACACCTTC. Translated, it gives CAISRGSIYGYTF.

The chain links TRBV5-4 to TRBJ2-7; D is possibly TRBD2 (5 bases). V lost 1 base and J 5 bases, leaving 7 bases between the germline ends. The CDR3 is 12 amino acids. Germline values: CDR1 SGHNT, CDR2 YYREEE (reference sequence). In nucleotides, the CDR3 is TGTGCCAGCAGCTTGCGGGAAGACGAGCAGTACTTC. This gives the protein CASSLREDEQYF. Looking up the rest from reference TRBV5-4 and TRBJ2-7 gives the full variable domain: ETGVTQSPTHLIKTRGQQVTLRCSSQSGHNTVSWYQQALGQGPQFIFQYYREEENGRGNFPPRFSGLQFPNYSSELNVNALELDDSALYLCASSLREDEQYFGPGTRLTVT.

The sample holds one count of this clone. This chain joins TRBV18 and TRBJ2-1, with 9 nucleotides matching TRBD1. After removal of 3 bases from V and 6 bases from J, the junction contained 6 bases not matched to a gene. The CDR3 consists of 15 residues. CDR1 and CDR2 (germline): KGHSH, LQKENI. CDR3 nucleotides: TGTGCCAGCTCACCTACCGGGACAGGGTTCAATGAGCAGTTCTTC. Its protein is CASSPTGTGFNEQFF.

The gene calls are TRBV7-2 and TRBJ2-3, with TRBD1 identical over 7 bases. The CDR3 loop spans 15 amino acids. With 2 bases clipped from V and 0 bases from J, the junction kept 2 bases outside the gene matches. Germline V gene lookup returns CDR1 SGHTA and CDR2 FQGNSA. Written as DNA, the CDR3 is TGTGCCAGCAGCTTAAACAGGGGTAGCACAGATACGCAGTATTTT. This gives the protein CASSLNRGSTDTQYF.